The following is a T cell receptor beta chain sequence with its context. V lost 0 bases to trimming and J lost 10 bases; unmatched junction nucleotides: 9. CDR1 SGHNT and CDR2 YYREEE come from the germline V gene (reference sequence). The CDR3 contains 14 residues. Source study methods: Amplification of reference gene primers was used by the study to estimate nucleated cell counts. The table came from immunoSEQ multiplex PCR; TCRdb's copy has only in-frame clones and leaves some out. That table is the source of V, J and clone size, and D and trimming were worked out from the DNA. The sample contains about 15,000 clones, approximately 92% of which appear only once. This entry belongs to a study of blood T cell repertoires in COVID-19. For the study at large: The United States, Italy and Spain supplied acute and convalescent COVID-19 samples. T cells, B-cell-depleted T cells, or PBMCs provided the cDNA or gDNA that served as material.

This chain connects TRBV5-4 to TRBJ1-1; the match to TRBD1 covers 7 bases. The specimen sequenced was peripheral blood. This sequence was found in a human donor with active COVID-19. The donor label of this sample is uncertain. CDR3 coding DNA: TGTGCCAGCAGCTTGGACAGGGGACGGGTGGCAGCTTTCTTT. It yields the protein CASSLDRGRVAAFF.